These T cell receptor beta chains were read from a single sample in a study of blood T cells in healthy people across ages. TCRdb processed the 5' RACE reads anew with MiXCR; each CDR3 protein has one entry. This table holds roughly 1,000,000 distinct CDR3 sequences, almost 25% found once. Separately, the same data were catalogued under a study of T cells of mothers and their children.

The sample taken for sequencing was blood. These TCRs come from a girl aged 2 to 10 in good health. The CDR3 runs from the conserved cysteine through the conserved F or W. A D gene is named only where the DNA matches it firmly. Expanded clones are given a class, and other clones once, few, many or no size at all.

CDR3nt: TGTGCCAGAAGTTACTTTCTTAACCCGACAGGGGACTACGAGCAGTACTTC
CDR3aa: CARSYFLNPTGDYEQYF
d_gene: TRBD1
v_gene: TRBV6-5
j_gene: TRBJ2-7
abundance: -

CDR3nt: TGTGCCAGCAGCTATGGACAGGGGACCGATACGCAGTATTTT
CDR3aa: CASSYGQGTDTQYF
d_gene: TRBD1
v_gene: TRBV7-6
j_gene: TRBJ2-3
abundance: -

CDR3nt: TGCAGTGCTAGAGATGGGAGGGGTGGCGATACGCAGTATTTT
CDR3aa: CSARDGRGGDTQYF
d_gene: TRBD2
v_gene: TRBV20-1
j_gene: TRBJ2-3
abundance: -

CDR3nt: TGTGCCAGCAGAGGAGGGCCTGAAAAACTGTTTTTT
CDR3aa: CASRGGPEKLFF
d_gene: -
v_gene: TRBV12-3/TRBV12-4
j_gene: TRBJ1-4
abundance: -

CDR3nt: TGTGCCAGCAGTTTTGGACAGGATTGGAATGAAGATACGCAGTATTTT
CDR3aa: CASSFGQDWNEDTQYF
d_gene: TRBD1
v_gene: TRBV28
j_gene: TRBJ2-3
abundance: -

CDR3nt: TGTGCCAGCAGCGAGGGACTGGGACTGCCCCAGCATTTT
CDR3aa: CASSEGLGLPQHF
d_gene: -
v_gene: TRBV7-9
j_gene: TRBJ1-5
abundance: -

CDR3nt: TGTGCCATCCAGGGTACCTATGGCTACCCCTTC
CDR3aa: CAIQGTYGYPF
d_gene: -
v_gene: TRBV25-1
j_gene: TRBJ1-2
abundance: -

CDR3nt: TGCGCCAGCAGCTTTACTAGCGGGGGAGGGGAGACCCAGTACTTC
CDR3aa: CASSFTSGGGETQYF
d_gene: TRBD2
v_gene: TRBV5-1
j_gene: TRBJ2-5
abundance: -

CDR3nt: TGTGCCAGCAGTTCCAAACTAGCGGGGAACTCCGGGGAGCCGTTTTTT
CDR3aa: CASSSKLAGNSGEPFF
d_gene: TRBD2
v_gene: TRBV12-3/TRBV12-4
j_gene: TRBJ2-2
abundance: -

CDR3nt: TGTGCTAGTGGATACCGGGACCGGGATACGCAGTATTTT
CDR3aa: CASGYRDRDTQYF
d_gene: -
v_gene: TRBV12-5
j_gene: TRBJ2-3
abundance: few

CDR3nt: TGTGCCAGCAGTTTAGTCGGAGGGCGTGGAAACACCATATATTTT
CDR3aa: CASSLVGGRGNTIYF
d_gene: -
v_gene: TRBV12-3/TRBV12-4
j_gene: TRBJ1-3
abundance: few

CDR3nt: TGTGCCAGCAGCCGTACGGGGATAGATACGCAGTATTTT
CDR3aa: CASSRTGIDTQYF
d_gene: -
v_gene: TRBV12-3/TRBV12-4
j_gene: TRBJ2-3
abundance: -

CDR3nt: TGCAGCGTCGGGGGACTAGCTTGGGGCGGTGAGCAGTTCTTC
CDR3aa: CSVGGLAWGGEQFF
d_gene: TRBD2
v_gene: TRBV29-1
j_gene: TRBJ2-1
abundance: -

CDR3nt: TGTGCCACCAGTGACGGGACGTGGTTCGGGCAGCCCCAGCATTTT
CDR3aa: CATSDGTWFGQPQHF
d_gene: -
v_gene: TRBV24-1
j_gene: TRBJ1-5
abundance: -

CDR3nt: TGTGCCAGCGGACCTGGGTCTTATGGCTACACCTTC
CDR3aa: CASGPGSYGYTF
d_gene: -
v_gene: TRBV6-5
j_gene: TRBJ1-2
abundance: few

CDR3nt: TGTGCCAGCAGCTTGGTGGGGTTCAACTACAATGAGCAGTTCTTC
CDR3aa: CASSLVGFNYNEQFF
d_gene: -
v_gene: TRBV5-8
j_gene: TRBJ2-1
abundance: -

CDR3nt: TGTGCCAGCAGTTCTAGCGGGAGGGCCGGCACAGATACGCAGTATTTT
CDR3aa: CASSSSGRAGTDTQYF
d_gene: TRBD2
v_gene: TRBV6-5
j_gene: TRBJ2-3
abundance: few

CDR3nt: TGCAGCGTTCAGGATGGCCAAGAGACCCAGTACTTC
CDR3aa: CSVQDGQETQYF
d_gene: -
v_gene: TRBV29-1
j_gene: TRBJ2-5
abundance: -

CDR3nt: TGTGCCAGCAGCGTAGCTGAGGGGACCAATGAGCAGTTCTTC
CDR3aa: CASSVAEGTNEQFF
d_gene: -
v_gene: TRBV9
j_gene: TRBJ2-1
abundance: -

CDR3nt: TGCGCCAGCAGCTTGGATCGGCTAGCGGGAGATACGCAGTATTTT
CDR3aa: CASSLDRLAGDTQYF
d_gene: TRBD2
v_gene: TRBV5-1
j_gene: TRBJ2-3
abundance: few

CDR3nt: TGTGCCAGCAGTCTCACCGGGACAGGCTTTAATGAGCAGTTCTTC
CDR3aa: CASSLTGTGFNEQFF
d_gene: TRBD1
v_gene: TRBV6-5
j_gene: TRBJ2-1
abundance: -

CDR3nt: TGTGCCACCAGTGATACGACAGGGGGTGGCTACACCTTC
CDR3aa: CATSDTTGGGYTF
d_gene: TRBD1
v_gene: TRBV24-1
j_gene: TRBJ1-2
abundance: few

CDR3nt: TGCGCCAGCAACCAAGCGCCTAGCGGGAGAGTAAACAATGAGCAGTTCTTC
CDR3aa: CASNQAPSGRVNNEQFF
d_gene: TRBD2
v_gene: TRBV4-1
j_gene: TRBJ2-1
abundance: -

CDR3nt: TGTGCCAGCAGCCCCCACAGCGGGGGGTCTAACGGGGAGCTGTTTTTT
CDR3aa: CASSPHSGGSNGELFF
d_gene: TRBD2
v_gene: TRBV9
j_gene: TRBJ2-2
abundance: -